A single sample gave rise to the 7 T cell receptor beta chains below, sequenced in a study of CD8+CD57+ T cells in acquired aplastic anemia. Genomic DNA was employed as the template in profiling TCR beta VDJ and CDR3. One entry per CDR3 protein results from TCRdb running MiXCR on the reads. The sample contains approximately 470,000 distinct CDR3 sequences, around 32% of which appear only once. It was patients with CD8+CD57+ cell expansion by flow cytometry who were chosen for sequencing. The sequencing input was sorted CD4+, CD8+, or CD8+CD57+ T cells (not recorded which) from PBMCs. The receptors derive from a human donor with aplastic anemia.

This clonotype was observed many times. The chain recombines TRBV2 with TRBJ2-7; possible D gene TRBD2, 6 bases. V lost 8 bases and J 1 base, leaving 9 bases between the germline ends. Germline V lookup: CDR1 SNHLY, CDR2 FYNNEI. The CDR3 has 12 amino acids. CDR3 DNA sequence: TGTGCCAGCCATGGGGGGTCCTACGAGCAGTACTTC. Translation: CASHGGSYEQYF.

This clonotype was seen repeatedly, ten times or more. The chain has TRBV7-9 and TRBJ1-2; 8 nucleotides align to TRBD1. Looked up from germline, CDR1 is SEHNR and CDR2 is FQNEAQ (reference sequence). With 5 bases clipped from V and 6 bases from J, the junction kept 8 bases outside the gene matches. The CDR3 extends over 14 amino acids. The CDR3 DNA is TGTGCCAGCAGCCGAGAAGTGGGACAGGATGGCTACACCTTC. Protein sequence: CASSREVGQDGYTF.

The sample holds a few counts of this clonotype. The chain has TRBV4-1 and TRBJ2-1; D remains ambiguous. The germline V and J ends were trimmed by 0 bases and 2 bases, with 8 bases remaining between them. From germline, CDR1 is MGHRA and CDR2 YSYEKL. The CDR3 is made up of 15 amino acids. CDR3 DNA sequence: TGCGCCAGCAGCCAAGACAGACGAACCTACAATGAGCAGTTCTTC. Translating gives CASSQDRRTYNEQFF.

This clonotype was seen ten or more times. The V and J genes are TRBV25-1 and TRBJ1-1; D perhaps matches TRBD1 (5 bases). Looked up from germline, CDR1 is MGHDK and CDR2 is SYGVNS. The CDR3 is 14 residues long. Between the trimmed V and J ends, which lost 5 bases and 2 bases, there was a span of 12 bases. The CDR3 sequence is CASSKGRGNTEAFF. The CDR3 DNA reads as TGTGCCAGCAGTAAGGGACGGGGAAACACTGAAGCTTTCTTT.

The V call is TRBV25-1, the J call TRBJ1-2; maybe TRBD1 (5 bases). This CDR3 has 13 residues. V gave up 11 bases and J gave up 6 bases, with 19 bases separating them. CDR1 is MGHDK, CDR2 SYGVNS, per germline. This CDR3 reads CASTSGTGDGYTF. In DNA form, the CDR3 reads TGTGCCTCCACCTCTGGGACCGGGGATGGCTACACCTTC.

This clonotype was detected a few times. This chain links TRBV20-1 with TRBJ2-5, with 11 positions matching TRBD1. This CDR3 comprises 13 residues. The germline CDR1 and CDR2 sequences are DFQATT and SNEGSKA (reference sequence). CDR3: CSLEGTGGVTQYF. In nucleotides, the CDR3 is TGCTCTCTAGAGGGGACAGGGGGAGTGACCCAGTACTTC.

The rearrangement uses TRBV28 and TRBJ2-7; no clear D. Germline CDR1 is MDHEN and CDR2 is SYDVKM. There are 12 residues in the CDR3. V gave up 7 bases and J gave up 7 bases, with 14 bases separating them. CDR3 residues: CASISTTWEQYF. Written as DNA, the CDR3 is TGTGCCAGCATTAGTACCACCTGGGAGCAGTACTTC.